Listed below are T cell receptor beta chains from one sample, sequenced in a study of vaccination and CD4 T cells after COVID-19. TCRdb re-called the PCR reads through MiXCR, storing one row per CDR3 protein. This sample has roughly 10,000 distinct CDR3 sequences, with 55% to 65% found just once. Which antigens these TCRs recognize remains unknown. Sequencing input: CD4+ T cells from blood, cultured in vitro. The source of these receptors is a human donor who had recovered from COVID-19. Both conserved end residues are part of each CDR3. A D gene is named only where the DNA matches it firmly. Clone size is given for some rows only: seen once, a few or many times, or a class if the clone is expanded.

>.|TRBJ1-2|TRBV6-1|.
TGTGCCAGCAGCCGAACACCTCTCAGGTTCTATGGCTACACCTTC
CASSRTPLRFYGYTF
>few|TRBJ2-6|TRBV6-1|TRBD1
TGTGCCAGCAGTCCCGGGACAGGGCGTCTGTATAGGGCCAACGTCCTGACTTTC
CASSPGTGRLYRANVLTF
>once|TRBJ2-3|TRBV7-2|TRBD2
TGTGCCAGCAGCGGAGGCGGCGGGGGGAGCACAGATACGCAGTATTTT
CASSGGGGGSTDTQYF
>few|TRBJ2-2|TRBV20-1|.
TGCAGTGCCGGAGGGGGGGTCACCGGGGAGCTGTTTTTT
CSAGGGVTGELFF
>.|TRBJ2-5|TRBV6-1|.
TGTGCCAGCAGGGCCTCAATGTTCCAAGAGACCCAGTACTTC
CASRASMFQETQYF
>.|TRBJ2-3|TRBV9|.
TGTGCCAGCAGCGAGGAGACTGGCACAGATACGCAGTATTTT
CASSEETGTDTQYF
>.|TRBJ1-4|TRBV7-2|TRBD1
TGTGCCAGCAGCCCCGGACAGGGGCGGAATGAAAAACTGTTTTTT
CASSPGQGRNEKLFF
>.|TRBJ1-1|TRBV20-1|TRBD1
TGCAGTGCTCCTGCCGCAGGGGGCTTTATCACTGAAGCTTTCTTT
CSAPAAGGFITEAFF
>.|TRBJ2-1|TRBV11-2|TRBD2
TGTGCCAGCAGCTCCCCTAGGGAGGGCAATGAGCAGTTCTTC
CASSSPREGNEQFF
>.|TRBJ1-2|TRBV2|.
TGTGCCAGCAACCAGGGGCGTATAGGTGGCTACACCTTC
CASNQGRIGGYTF
>.|TRBJ1-3|TRBV20-1|.
TGCAGTGCTAGAGATGGAGGGCTGACGACTGGAAACACCATATATTTT
CSARDGGLTTGNTIYF
>.|TRBJ2-1|TRBV5-1|.
TGCGCCAGCAGCTTGATTATCAACAATGAGCAGTTCTTC
CASSLIINNEQFF
>few|TRBJ1-5|TRBV15|.
TGTGCCACCAGCAGAGACCCCGGCGATCAGCCCCAGCATTTT
CATSRDPGDQPQHF
>.|TRBJ1-5|TRBV15|.
TGTGCCACCAGCAGAGGAAATCAGCCCCAGCATTTT
CATSRGNQPQHF
>once|TRBJ1-4|TRBV20-1|.
TGCAGTGCTAGGGACAGTTCTAATGAAAAACTGTTTTTT
CSARDSSNEKLFF
>.|TRBJ1-2|TRBV21-1|.
TGTGCCAGCGAAAAGGGGGACAGGGGGAATGGCTACACCTTC
CASEKGDRGNGYTF
>.|TRBJ2-1|TRBV5-1|.
TGCGCCAGCAGGTCCCAGATTTCTCTCTATGAGCAGTTCTTC
CASRSQISLYEQFF
>once|TRBJ1-2|TRBV20-1|TRBD1
TGCAGTGCTTCGTCCCGGGACAGCCTCCTCGGTGGCTACACCTTC
CSASSRDSLLGGYTF
>.|TRBJ2-6|TRBV29-1|.
TGCAGCGTTCAGGACAGGGCCAACGTCCTGACTTTC
CSVQDRANVLTF
>few|TRBJ2-1|TRBV24-1|.
TGTGCCACCAGTGATTTGCATAGGGGCAGGGGAGGGGAGCAGTTCTTC
CATSDLHRGRGGEQFF
>.|TRBJ2-3|TRBV15|TRBD1
TGTGCCACCAGCAGAGATTCCTTCACAGGGGGTAGCACAGATACGCAGTATTTT
CATSRDSFTGGSTDTQYF
>.|TRBJ1-4|TRBV6-1|.
TGTGCCAGCAGTGGATCGGAGTGGAAACTGTTTTTT
CASSGSEWKLFF
>medium-sized|TRBJ1-6|TRBV20-1|.
TGCAGTGCCAGACCTGAGGTAGTGGGCCTTAATTCACCCCTCCACTTT
CSARPEVVGLNSPLHF
>few|TRBJ1-1|TRBV7-3|.
TGTGCCAGCAGCTTAACCCCGAACACTGAAGCTTTCTTT
CASSLTPNTEAFF
>.|TRBJ1-2|TRBV2|.
TGTGCCAGCAGTGATTTGGGTCGGGGCTACACCTTC
CASSDLGRGYTF
>.|TRBJ1-1|TRBV19|TRBD1
TGTGCCAGTAGTATCAATCAGGGGGTCGGGAACACTGAAGCTTTCTTT
CASSINQGVGNTEAFF
>.|TRBJ1-1|TRBV10-3|TRBD1
TGTGCCATCAGTGAAAGACAGGGGACGGGGACTGAAGCTTTCTTT
CAISERQGTGTEAFF
>.|TRBJ1-3|TRBV20-1|.
TGCAGTGCCGCGACAGCCTCTGGAAACACCATATATTTT
CSAATASGNTIYF
>few|TRBJ1-6|TRBV18|.
TGTGCCAGCTCGGGAGACCTAAATTCACCCCTCCACTTT
CASSGDLNSPLHF
>.|TRBJ2-5|TRBV24-1|TRBD1
TGTGCCACCAGTGATCCATCTTTGGGACAGGGTGCCCTAGAGACCCAGTACTTC
CATSDPSLGQGALETQYF
>.|TRBJ2-1|TRBV2|TRBD1
TGTGCCAGCGGGTTATTCGGACAGGGATCCTACAATGAGCAGTTCTTC
CASGLFGQGSYNEQFF
>.|TRBJ2-5|TRBV7-8|TRBD1
TGTGCCAGCAGCTCCCCCACAGGGGGTTTTCAAGAGACCCAGTACTTC
CASSSPTGGFQETQYF
>few|TRBJ1-5|TRBV30|.
TGTGCCTGGAGTGCAGCCGGGACTGAGATCAAGCCCCAGCATTTT
CAWSAAGTEIKPQHF
>.|TRBJ2-4|TRBV6-2/TRBV6-3|.
TGTGCCAGCAGTTACTCTACGATTCAGTACTTC
CASSYSTIQYF
>.|TRBJ2-5|TRBV11-3|TRBD1
TGTGCCAGCAGCTTAGGGACAGGGTCTAGTCAAGAGACCCAGTACTTC
CASSLGTGSSQETQYF
>.|TRBJ2-7|TRBV6-1|.
TGTGCCTGCCGGGGCACAACATACGAGCAGTACTTC
CACRGTTYEQYF
>few|TRBJ1-5|TRBV7-2|.
TGTGCCAGCAGCTTAGACCGAACCAATCAGCCCCAGCATTTT
CASSLDRTNQPQHF
>few|TRBJ1-2|TRBV20-1|.
TGCAGTGCTAGAGATGAGCGGCAAAGGGTCCGGAAGGGCTACACCTTC
CSARDERQRVRKGYTF
>few|TRBJ2-2|TRBV6-1|.
TGTGCCAGCAGCCGGACGGCGAACACCGGGGAGCTGTTTTTT
CASSRTANTGELFF
>.|TRBJ1-2|TRBV7-6|.
TGTGCCAGCAGCTTGGCCCCCGAGGGGGTTGGCTATGGCTACACCTTC
CASSLAPEGVGYGYTF
>few|TRBJ1-2|TRBV6-1|.
TGTGCCAGCTTGTTCAGGGGAAACTATGGCTACACCTTC
CASLFRGNYGYTF
>.|TRBJ1-2|TRBV7-2|.
TGTGCCAGCAGACCGCGGGCAGACTATGGCTACACCTTC
CASRPRADYGYTF
>few|TRBJ1-1|TRBV20-1|.
TGCAGTGCTGGGTCCGAGGGCACTGAAGCTTTCTTT
CSAGSEGTEAFF
>few|TRBJ2-5|TRBV11-2|TRBD2
TGTGCCAGCAGCGCCGGACTAGCGGGAGCGTCTTACCAAGAGACCCAGTACTTC
CASSAGLAGASYQETQYF
>.|TRBJ1-3|TRBV20-1|.
TGCAGTGCTAGTTTCGGGAACACCATATATTTT
CSASFGNTIYF
>few|TRBJ1-1|TRBV5-1|.
TGCGCCAGCAGGCTAGAGGTAATGAACACTGAAGCTTTCTTT
CASRLEVMNTEAFF
>.|TRBJ2-5|TRBV28|.
TGTGCCAGCAGTCATACTAGCACACAGACCCAGTACTTC
CASSHTSTQTQYF
>.|TRBJ1-5|TRBV6-2/TRBV6-3|.
TGTGCCAGCGGATCGATCAGCTATAGCAATCAGCCCCAGCATTTT
CASGSISYSNQPQHF
>.|TRBJ1-5|TRBV6-5|.
TGTGCCAGCAGTTACTCGAGAATGGGAATCCTGAGCAATCAGCCCCAGCATTTT
CASSYSRMGILSNQPQHF
>.|TRBJ1-1|TRBV3-1|TRBD1
TGTGCCAGCAGCCTGGGACAGGGGAGACTTGAAGCTTTCTTT
CASSLGQGRLEAFF
>.|TRBJ1-2|TRBV20-1|.
TGCAGTGCCCGGGGGGTGACGGGGAACTATGGCTACACCTTC
CSARGVTGNYGYTF
>few|TRBJ1-1|TRBV18|TRBD1
TGTGCCAGCTTACCACCGACAGGGCAGAGGAACACTGAAGCTTTCTTT
CASLPPTGQRNTEAFF